The present entry profiles one T cell receptor beta chain with its context. The sample originates from a study of T cell responses to AZD1222 COVID-19 vaccine. CDR3 length: 18 amino acids. From germline, CDR1 is MNHNS and CDR2 SASEGT. The V segment lost 2 bases and the J segment 7 bases; nucleotides outside the gene matches: 16. TCRdb keeps only in-frame clones here, not all; method: immunoSEQ multiplex PCR. Found here are around 30,000 clones, approximately 91% of them singletons; the top ten hold 45% to 55%. The rearrangement links TRBV6-1 to TRBJ2-1; 8 bases match TRBD1. This clonotype originated in an adult in good health. The source material was peripheral blood, sampled on day 0 of AZD1222 vaccination. Written as DNA, the CDR3 is TGTGCCAGCAGTGAATTTGAGACAGGGGCCCTGGCGGGGAATGAGCAGTTCTTC. Translating it yields CASSEFETGALAGNEQFF.